A selection of T cell receptor beta chains follows, all from one sample in a study of blood T cells in healthy people across ages. TCRdb fed the 5' RACE reads into MiXCR, producing one record per CDR3 protein. The sample yields around 2 million distinct CDR3 sequences, about 39% seen once. The sequenced material came from blood. Receptors were obtained from a human donor in good health. CDR3s include the opening cysteine and the closing phenylalanine or tryptophan. A D gene is named only where the DNA matches it firmly. Expanded clones are given a class, and other clones once, few, many or no size at all.

clone_size	d_call	cdr3_length	v_call	j_call	cdr3_nt	cdr3_aa
NA	NA	11	TRBV5-1	TRBJ1-5	TGCGCCAGCAGCTTGTTGTGGCCCCAGCATTTT	CASSLLWPQHF
NA	TRBD1	18	TRBV7-8	TRBJ2-3	TGTGCCAGCAGCTTACTAATCATGGGCAGGGGGTCTGAAGATACGCAGTATTTT	CASSLLIMGRGSEDTQYF
few	TRBD2	18	TRBV4-1	TRBJ2-3	TGCGCCAGCAGCCAAGATTACGAGCGGGGGGACCACACAGATACGCAGTATTTT	CASSQDYERGDHTDTQYF
NA	NA	14	TRBV7-2	TRBJ2-2	TGTGCCAGCAGCGACGGGCCCAACACCGGGGAGCTGTTTTTT	CASSDGPNTGELFF
once	TRBD1	14	TRBV2	TRBJ2-5	TGTGCCAGCAAAGGCAGGGGGCGACGAGAGACCCAGTACTTC	CASKGRGRRETQYF
NA	NA	15	TRBV7-9	TRBJ2-2	TGTGCCGGCAGCTTAGACTCGGCGAACACCGGGGAGCTGTTTTTT	CAGSLDSANTGELFF
once	NA	13	TRBV10-3	TRBJ1-2	TGTGCCATCAGCGATACAGGGTTGGGTGGCTACACCTTC	CAISDTGLGGYTF
once	NA	15	TRBV12-3/TRBV12-4	TRBJ2-7	TGTGCCAGCAGTTTAAGCCAAATGGGACTCTACGAGCAGTACTTC	CASSLSQMGLYEQYF
NA	TRBD2	16	TRBV4-3	TRBJ2-3	TGCGCCAGCAGCCAAGATTCGGGGGGATTACCAGATACGCAGTATTTT	CASSQDSGGLPDTQYF
few	TRBD2	14	TRBV29-1	TRBJ2-7	TGCAGCGTTCTTACTAGCGGGGGTGTTGACGAGCAGTACTTC	CSVLTSGGVDEQYF
NA	TRBD2	14	TRBV9	TRBJ2-1	TGTGCCAGCAGCCGTAGCGGGGTGGTTAGTGAGCAGTTCTTC	CASSRSGVVSEQFF
few	NA	14	TRBV24-1	TRBJ1-1	TGTGCCACCAGTTCAACAGGCATGAACACTGAAGCTTTCTTT	CATSSTGMNTEAFF
NA	NA	13	TRBV20-1	TRBJ2-6	TGCAGTGCTAGAGTGGATGGGGCCAACGTCCTGACTTTC	CSARVDGANVLTF
few	NA	15	TRBV7-9	TRBJ1-2	TGTGCCAGCAGCTTAGAATCGGGGGGAAACTATGGCTACACCTTC	CASSLESGGNYGYTF
few	NA	13	TRBV29-1	TRBJ1-1	TGCAGTTACAGTGGGGCTCTAAACACTGAAGCTTTCTTT	CSYSGALNTEAFF
NA	NA	15	TRBV4-2	TRBJ1-1	TGTGCCAGCAGCCAAGAGTTGACACGAGGCACTGAAGCTTTCTTT	CASSQELTRGTEAFF
many	NA	13	TRBV6-5	TRBJ2-5	TGTGCCAGCAGTTACGGGCAGGGAGAGACCCAGTACTTC	CASSYGQGETQYF
few	NA	16	TRBV7-2	TRBJ2-7	TGTGCCAGCAGCCCAACCCTTTCCGGGACAAACTACGAGCAGTACTTC	CASSPTLSGTNYEQYF
few	NA	14	TRBV9	TRBJ2-5	TGTGCCAGCAGCGCTTCTCCACAGCAAGAGACCCAGTACTTC	CASSASPQQETQYF
few	NA	15	TRBV6-6	TRBJ1-4	TGTGCCAGCAGTCCGGCGGGGCAGGGCAATGAAAAACTGTTTTTT	CASSPAGQGNEKLFF
few	NA	15	TRBV15	TRBJ2-3	TGTGCCACCAGCAGAGGACGCGTCGTTGGAGATACGCAGTATTTT	CATSRGRVVGDTQYF
NA	NA	14	TRBV20-1	TRBJ2-1	TGCAGTGTCGCGCTAGATCCCTCCTACAATGAGCAGTTCTTC	CSVALDPSYNEQFF
few	NA	15	TRBV18	TRBJ2-5	TGTGCCAGCTCATACAGCAGAAATAGCCAAGAGACCCAGTACTTC	CASSYSRNSQETQYF
NA	NA	13	TRBV2	TRBJ1-5	TGTGCCAGCGACTTTGGGGGAAATCAGCCCCAGCATTTT	CASDFGGNQPQHF
NA	TRBD2	15	TRBV7-2	TRBJ2-7	TGTGCCAGCAGCTCGCGGACTAGTAGCTCCTACGAGCAGTACTTC	CASSSRTSSSYEQYF
few	NA	16	TRBV4-1	TRBJ2-3	TGCGCCAGCAGCCAAGATCTTCGGGGCGGCACAGATACGCAGTATTTT	CASSQDLRGGTDTQYF
few	TRBD2	15	TRBV5-5	TRBJ2-7	TGTGCCAGCAGCTTTTTGGCGGGGGGCTACGACGAGCAGTACTTC	CASSFLAGGYDEQYF
many	TRBD2	15	TRBV7-2	TRBJ2-7	TGTGCCAGCAGCCGAACTAGCGGGGGTCCCTACGAGCAGTACTTC	CASSRTSGGPYEQYF
NA	NA	16	TRBV3-1	TRBJ1-2	TGTGCCAGCAGCCAAGGAGTCCCCGGCACTAGCTATGGCTACACCTTC	CASSQGVPGTSYGYTF
NA	NA	13	TRBV9	TRBJ2-7	TGTGCCAGCAGCGCGGGAGATCCCTACGAGCAGTACTTC	CASSAGDPYEQYF
NA	NA	13	TRBV3-1	TRBJ1-1	TGTGCCAGCAGCCCCCGACACTATTCTGAAGCTTTCTTT	CASSPRHYSEAFF